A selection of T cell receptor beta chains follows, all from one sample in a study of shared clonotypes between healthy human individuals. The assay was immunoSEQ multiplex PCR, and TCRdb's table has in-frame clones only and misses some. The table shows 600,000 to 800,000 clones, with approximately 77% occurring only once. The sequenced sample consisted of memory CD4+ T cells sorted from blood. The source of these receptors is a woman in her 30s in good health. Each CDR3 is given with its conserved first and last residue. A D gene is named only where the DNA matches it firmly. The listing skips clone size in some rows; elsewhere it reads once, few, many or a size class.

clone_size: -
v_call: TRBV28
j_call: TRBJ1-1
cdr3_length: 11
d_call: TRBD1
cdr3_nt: TGTGCCAGCGGAGGGGGCCTTGAAGCTTTCTTT
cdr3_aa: CASGGGLEAFF

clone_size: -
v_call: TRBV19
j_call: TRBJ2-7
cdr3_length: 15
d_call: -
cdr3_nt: TGTGCCAGTAGTACTACTCGACAGTTCTCCTACGAGCAGTACTTC
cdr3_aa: CASSTTRQFSYEQYF

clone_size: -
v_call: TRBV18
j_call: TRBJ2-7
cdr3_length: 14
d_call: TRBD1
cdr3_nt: TGTGCCAGCTCACCGAACAGGGGGCGGTACGAGCAGTACTTC
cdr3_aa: CASSPNRGRYEQYF

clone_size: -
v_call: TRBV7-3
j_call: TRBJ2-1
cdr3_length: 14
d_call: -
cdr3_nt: TGTGCCAGCAGCAGAACGTGGGTGTCCAATGAGCAGTTCTTC
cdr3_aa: CASSRTWVSNEQFF

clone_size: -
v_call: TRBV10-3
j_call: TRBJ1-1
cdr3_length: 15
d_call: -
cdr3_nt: TGTGCCATCAGTGAGTCGGGGCGGATGAACACTGAAGCTTTCTTT
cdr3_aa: CAISESGRMNTEAFF

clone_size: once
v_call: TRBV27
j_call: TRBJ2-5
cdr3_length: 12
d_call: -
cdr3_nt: TGTGCCACGGCGGGGCGTAGAGGGACCCAGTACTTC
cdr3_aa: CATAGRRGTQYF

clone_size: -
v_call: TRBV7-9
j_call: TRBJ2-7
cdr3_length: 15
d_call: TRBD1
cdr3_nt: TGTGCCAGCAGCTTAAAGGGACAGGGTCCCCACGAGCAGTACTTC
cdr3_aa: CASSLKGQGPHEQYF

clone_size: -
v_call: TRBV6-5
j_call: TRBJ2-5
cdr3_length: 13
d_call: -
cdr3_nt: TGTGCCAGCAGTAAGCAGAACCAAGAGACCCAGTACTTC
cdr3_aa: CASSKQNQETQYF

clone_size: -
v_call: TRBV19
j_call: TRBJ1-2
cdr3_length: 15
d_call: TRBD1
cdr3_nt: TGTGCCAGTAGGTTAGTTGGGACAGTCAACTATGGCTACACCTTC
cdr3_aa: CASRLVGTVNYGYTF

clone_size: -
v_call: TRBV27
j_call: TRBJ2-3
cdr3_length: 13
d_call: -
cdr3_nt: TGTGCCGCGGGGTACAGGGAAGGGGATACGCAGTATTTT
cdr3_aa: CAAGYREGDTQYF

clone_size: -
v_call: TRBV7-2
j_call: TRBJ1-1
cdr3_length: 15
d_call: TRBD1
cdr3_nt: TGTGCCAGCAGCCAGATGGGACAGGGGGCAACTGAAGCTTTCTTT
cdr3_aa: CASSQMGQGATEAFF

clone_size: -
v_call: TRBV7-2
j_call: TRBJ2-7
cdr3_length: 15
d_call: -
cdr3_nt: TGTGCCAGCAGCCCCCAGACCACAGGGACCTACGAGCAGTACTTC
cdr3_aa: CASSPQTTGTYEQYF

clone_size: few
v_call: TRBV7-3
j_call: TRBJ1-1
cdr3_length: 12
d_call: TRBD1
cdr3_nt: TGTGCCAGCAGCATACAGGGGATTGAAGCTTTCTTT
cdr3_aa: CASSIQGIEAFF

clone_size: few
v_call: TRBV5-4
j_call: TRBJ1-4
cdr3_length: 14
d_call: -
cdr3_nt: TGTGCCAGCAGGCCCATGGGGGGATCTGAAAAACTGTTTTTT
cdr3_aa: CASRPMGGSEKLFF

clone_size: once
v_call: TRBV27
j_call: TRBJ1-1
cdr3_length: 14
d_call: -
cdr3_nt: TGTGCCAGCAGTTTAGAGGGCCGGGGCACTGAAGCTTTCTTT
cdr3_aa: CASSLEGRGTEAFF

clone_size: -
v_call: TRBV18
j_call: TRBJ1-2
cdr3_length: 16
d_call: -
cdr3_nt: TGTGCCAGCTCACCACCGAATAAAGGGGACAACTATGGCTACACCTTC
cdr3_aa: CASSPPNKGDNYGYTF

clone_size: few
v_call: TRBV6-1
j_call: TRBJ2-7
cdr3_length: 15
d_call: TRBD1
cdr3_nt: TGTGCCAGCAGTGAAGCGGGACAGGTTCCCTACGAGCAGTACTTC
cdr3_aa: CASSEAGQVPYEQYF

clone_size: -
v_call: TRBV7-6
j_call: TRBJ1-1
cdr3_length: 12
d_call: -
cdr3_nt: TGTGCCAGCAGCTTAGTGGGGGCTGAAGCTTTCTTT
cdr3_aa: CASSLVGAEAFF

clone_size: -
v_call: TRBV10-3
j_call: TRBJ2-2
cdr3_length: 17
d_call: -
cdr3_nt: TGTGCCATCAGTGAGTCGTCCGGGACTGCAAACACCGGGGAGCTGTTTTTT
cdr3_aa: CAISESSGTANTGELFF

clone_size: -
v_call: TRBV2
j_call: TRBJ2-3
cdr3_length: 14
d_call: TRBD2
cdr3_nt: TGTGCCAGCAGTGTGAAGCGGGAGGGCCGTACGCAGTATTTT
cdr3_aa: CASSVKREGRTQYF

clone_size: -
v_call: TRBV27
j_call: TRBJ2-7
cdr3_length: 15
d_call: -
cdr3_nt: TGTGCCAGCAGTTTATTTACAGGTCTGGGGGGCGAGCAGTACTTC
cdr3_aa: CASSLFTGLGGEQYF

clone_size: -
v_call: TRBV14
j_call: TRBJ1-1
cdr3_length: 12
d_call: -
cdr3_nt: TGTGCCAGCAGCCAAGAGGGGGGTGAAGCTTTCTTT
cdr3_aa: CASSQEGGEAFF

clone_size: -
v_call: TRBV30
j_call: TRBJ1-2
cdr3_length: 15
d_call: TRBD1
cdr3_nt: TGTGCCTCCCCCACCCGGACAGGGGGAGACTATGGCTACACCTTC
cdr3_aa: CASPTRTGGDYGYTF

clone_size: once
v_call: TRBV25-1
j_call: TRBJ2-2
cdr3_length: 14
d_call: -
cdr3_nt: TGTGCCAGCAGTGACGAACAGAGAGAGAGGGAGCTGTTTTTT
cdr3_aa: CASSDEQRERELFF

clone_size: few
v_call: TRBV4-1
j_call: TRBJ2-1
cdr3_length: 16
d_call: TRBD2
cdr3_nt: TGCGCCAGCAGCCCTGGTGGAGCGGGGTTCCGCAATGAGCAGTTCTTC
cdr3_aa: CASSPGGAGFRNEQFF

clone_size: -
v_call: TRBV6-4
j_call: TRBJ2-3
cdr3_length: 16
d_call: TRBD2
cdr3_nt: TGTGCCAGCAGTGTCCAGACTAGCGGGAGTGTAGATACGCAGTATTTT
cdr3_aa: CASSVQTSGSVDTQYF

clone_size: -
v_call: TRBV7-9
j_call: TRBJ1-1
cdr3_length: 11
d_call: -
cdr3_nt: TGTGCCAGCAGCTTGTGGGGTGAAGCTTTCTTT
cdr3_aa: CASSLWGEAFF

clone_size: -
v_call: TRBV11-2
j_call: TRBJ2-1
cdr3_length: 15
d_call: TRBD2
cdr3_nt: TGTGCCAGCAGCTTATGGACTAGCGCCTCCGGTGAGCAGTTCTTC
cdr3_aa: CASSLWTSASGEQFF

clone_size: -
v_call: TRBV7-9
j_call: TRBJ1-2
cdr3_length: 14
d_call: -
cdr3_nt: TGTGCCAGCAGCTTATTCCAGGGGAACTATGGCTACACCTTC
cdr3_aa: CASSLFQGNYGYTF

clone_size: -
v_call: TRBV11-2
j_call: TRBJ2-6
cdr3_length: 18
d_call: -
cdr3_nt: TGTGCCAGCAGCTTAGGAGACACGACTGTCTCTGGGGCCAACGTCCTGACTTTC
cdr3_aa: CASSLGDTTVSGANVLTF

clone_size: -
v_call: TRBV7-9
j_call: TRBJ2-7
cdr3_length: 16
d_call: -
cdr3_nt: TGTGCCAGCAGCTCGCGGTCAGGACTATACCCTTACGAGCAGTACTTC
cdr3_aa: CASSSRSGLYPYEQYF

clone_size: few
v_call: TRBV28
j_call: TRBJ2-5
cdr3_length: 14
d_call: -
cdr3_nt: TGTGCCAGCACAATTCCAGGGGTTCGGGAGACCCAGTACTTC
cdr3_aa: CASTIPGVRETQYF

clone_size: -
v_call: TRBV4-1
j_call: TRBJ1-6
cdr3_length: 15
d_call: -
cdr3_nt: TGCGCCAGCAGCCAAGCAGGCCTAAGGGGTTCACCCCTCCACTTT
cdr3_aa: CASSQAGLRGSPLHF

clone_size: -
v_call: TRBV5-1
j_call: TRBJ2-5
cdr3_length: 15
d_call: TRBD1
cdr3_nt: TGCGCCAGCAGACGACTCCGGGACAGACAAGAGACCCAGTACTTC
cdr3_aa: CASRRLRDRQETQYF

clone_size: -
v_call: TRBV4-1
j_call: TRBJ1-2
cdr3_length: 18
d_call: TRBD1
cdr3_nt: TGCGCCAGCAGCCGAGCTATCCCCAGGGACAGGTCTAACTATGGCTACACCTTC
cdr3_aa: CASSRAIPRDRSNYGYTF

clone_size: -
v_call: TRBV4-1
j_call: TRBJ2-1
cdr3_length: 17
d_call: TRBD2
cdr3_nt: TGCGCCAGCAGCCAGGCCGCACTAGCGGGGGGGTACAATGAGCAGTTCTTC
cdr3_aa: CASSQAALAGGYNEQFF

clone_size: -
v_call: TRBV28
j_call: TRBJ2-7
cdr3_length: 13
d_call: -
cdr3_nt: TGTGCCAGCTATAGCGGAACACTCTACGAGCAGTACTTC
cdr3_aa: CASYSGTLYEQYF

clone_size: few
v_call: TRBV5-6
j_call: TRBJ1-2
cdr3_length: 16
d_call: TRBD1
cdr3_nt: TGTGCCAGCAGCTACCCCGGGACAGGGATTAACTATGGCTACACCTTC
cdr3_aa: CASSYPGTGINYGYTF

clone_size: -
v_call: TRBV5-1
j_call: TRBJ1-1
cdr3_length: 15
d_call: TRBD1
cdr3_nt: TGCGCCAGCAGCCTCTACGACAGGGGAGCTACTGAAGCTTTCTTT
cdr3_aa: CASSLYDRGATEAFF

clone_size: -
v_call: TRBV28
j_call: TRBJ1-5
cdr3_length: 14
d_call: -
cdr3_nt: TGTGCCAGCAGTGCGGGGGTGGGCAATCAGCCCCAGCATTTT
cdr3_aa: CASSAGVGNQPQHF

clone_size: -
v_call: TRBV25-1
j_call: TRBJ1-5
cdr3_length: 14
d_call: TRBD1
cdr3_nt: TGTGCCAGCAGTGAACTAGGGACAGATCAGCCCCAGCATTTT
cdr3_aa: CASSELGTDQPQHF

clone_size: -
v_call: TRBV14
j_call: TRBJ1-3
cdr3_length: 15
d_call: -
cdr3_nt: TGTGCCAGCAGCCAATTTACAATCTCTGGAAACACCATATATTTT
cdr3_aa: CASSQFTISGNTIYF

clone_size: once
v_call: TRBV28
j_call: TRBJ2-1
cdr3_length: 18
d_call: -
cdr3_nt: TGTGCCAGCAGTCCAAACGTTGGCAATGACGGCTCCTACAATGAGCAGTTCTTC
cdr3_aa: CASSPNVGNDGSYNEQFF

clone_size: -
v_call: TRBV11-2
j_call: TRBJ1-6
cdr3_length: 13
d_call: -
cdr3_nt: TGTGCCAGCAGCCTCTCTTACAATTCACCCCTCCACTTT
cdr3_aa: CASSLSYNSPLHF

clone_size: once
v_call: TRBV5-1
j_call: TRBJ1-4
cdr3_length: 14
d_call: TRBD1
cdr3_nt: TGCGCCAGCAGCAGACGACAGGGGCCTGAAAAACTGTTTTTT
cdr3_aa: CASSRRQGPEKLFF

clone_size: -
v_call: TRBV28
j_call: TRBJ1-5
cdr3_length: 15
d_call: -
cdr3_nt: TGTGCCAGCAGTTTATTGGGGCAGGGCGGTCAGCCCCAGCATTTT
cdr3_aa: CASSLLGQGGQPQHF

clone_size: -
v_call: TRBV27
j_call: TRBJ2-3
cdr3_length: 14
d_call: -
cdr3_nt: TGTGCCAGCAGTGAAAGAAGGGGAGGACTGGGGCAGTATTTT
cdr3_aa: CASSERRGGLGQYF

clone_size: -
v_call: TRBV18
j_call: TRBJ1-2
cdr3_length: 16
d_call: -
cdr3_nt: TGTGCCAGCTCACCCGTCGGGACAACCCTTTCCTATGGCTACACCTTC
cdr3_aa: CASSPVGTTLSYGYTF

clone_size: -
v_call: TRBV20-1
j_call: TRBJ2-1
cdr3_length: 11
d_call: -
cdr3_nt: TGCAGTGCCGACAGTTTCAATGAGCAGTTCTTC
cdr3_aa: CSADSFNEQFF

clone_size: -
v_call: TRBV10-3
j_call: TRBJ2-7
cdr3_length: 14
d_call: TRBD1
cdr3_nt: TGTGCCATCCGGTGGGACAGTGGGTCCTACGAGCAGTACTTC
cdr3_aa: CAIRWDSGSYEQYF

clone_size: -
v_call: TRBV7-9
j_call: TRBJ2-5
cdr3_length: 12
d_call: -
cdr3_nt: TGTGCCGGGGGGCGGGACGAAGAGACCCAGTACTTC
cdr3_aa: CAGGRDEETQYF

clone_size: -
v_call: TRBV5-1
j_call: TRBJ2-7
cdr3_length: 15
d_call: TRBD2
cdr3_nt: TGCGCCAGCAGCTTGAAACTAGCGGGGAGGTACGAGCAGTACTTC
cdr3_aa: CASSLKLAGRYEQYF

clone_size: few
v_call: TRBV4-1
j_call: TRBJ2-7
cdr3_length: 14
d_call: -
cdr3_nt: TGCGCCAGCAGCCAAGATGGTCTCGCCTACGAGCAGTACTTC
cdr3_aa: CASSQDGLAYEQYF

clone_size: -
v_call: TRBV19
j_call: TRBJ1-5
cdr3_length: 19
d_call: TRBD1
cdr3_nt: TGTGCCAGTAGTATGTGGGACAGCCAAATGGGTGTCATGGGGCAGCCCCAGCATTTT
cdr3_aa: CASSMWDSQMGVMGQPQHF

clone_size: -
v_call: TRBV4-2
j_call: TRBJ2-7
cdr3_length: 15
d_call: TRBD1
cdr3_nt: TGTGCCAGCAGCCAAGCAACAGGGGTCGGCTACGAGCAGTACTTC
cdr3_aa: CASSQATGVGYEQYF